The TCR beta chain described here comes from a study of shared clonotypes between healthy human individuals (dated by TCRdb to about 2020). A note on the overall study: A couple of women and a few men aged 18 to 49 years were included in the cohort. Different laboratories and diverse techniques were used to prepare libraries and sequence TCR repertoires, to increase sequencing depth and limit assay-specific biases. To estimate repertoire size and how much clonotype sharing occurs between individuals, the study deeply sequenced the blood TCR repertoires of about five healthy adults. Each donor's leukapheresis produced roughly between roughly 0.85 and 9 billion PBMCs. Beyond this particular receptor, the publication reports: Because the study included a small number of donors, the genetic and exposure-history diversity represented was limited. Sampling was limited to blood, and TCR repertoires in tissue likely differ from TCR repertoires in blood. Pairwise subsampling led to the expectation that sequencing depth would affect the degree of clonotype sharing among donors.

Concerning this clone itself: This receptor's antigen is unknown. Within one base of it there is no much larger clone, and no base qualities were kept.

TCR CDR3 regions were amplified from genomic DNA by multiplex PCR using the deep immunoSEQ assay. Genomic DNA extracted from each cell subset was distributed evenly over all wells of several immunoSEQ 96-well plates, and each plate served as one replicate. For unsorted PBMC, each replicate PCR was loaded with about 280 ng genomic DNA, equivalent to tens of thousands of T cell genomes. Unsorted PBMC genomic DNA was sequenced across ten immunoSEQ deep assay plates. Purified libraries were measured with a Qubit 3.0 fluorometer, size-checked on a Bioanalyzer 2100, and measured again with the KAPA Library Quantification kit. Every immunoSEQ 96-well plate was sequenced on a separate single-read 150-cycle Illumina NextSeq 550 flow cell. On the authors' methods: Because the immunoSEQ output held only junctional sequences and lacked quality scores, the filtering could not match the filtering applied to full-length reads. Sequences were annotated with PyIR, a Python wrapper for IgBLAST v1.9, using IMGT germline references to assign V/J genes and CDR3. Any read was removed if the V/J assignment was weak (E-value above 1e-6), the CDR3 was missing, or the read contained stop codons, out-of-frame junctions, or ambiguous translated residues. V3J clonotypes were defined as sequences sharing the same inferred V gene, J gene, and CDR3 amino acid sequence. The percentage overlap between two repertoires was calculated by dividing the number of shared unique clonotypes by the size of the smaller repertoire. Repertoire richness was assessed with RTK rarefaction, the Chao1 estimator, and Recon v2.1 estimates of unobserved clonotypes. The immuneACCESS repertoire file appears here via TCRdb, limited to in-frame rearrangements. These files lack a portion of the clones; in checked studies, under half of the deficit traces to unresolved V genes, and the cause of the others is not known. The V and J calls and clone size come from that table; D and trimming were worked out from the DNA. The sample table contains 450,000 to 650,000 clones; only one count was recorded for around 78% of them. Of the sample, around 12% falls within the top ten clones.

Healthy HIV-negative adults with no recently reported acute infections or vaccinations were included as donors. Every donor was a Caucasian adult living in Nashville, Tennessee, USA. For unsorted samples, tens of millions of PBMCs were counted, and genomic DNA was extracted using the QIAamp DNA Blood Mini kit. After blood collection by leukapheresis, PBMCs were isolated using Ficoll-Histopaque density gradient centrifugation and then cryopreserved in the vapor phase of liquid nitrogen. The material sequenced was PBMCs. This receptor was obtained from a woman aged 40 to 50 in good health. Some clones in this sample may be carry-over from other donors' samples.

Read as DNA, the sequence is TGTGCCTGGAGTCCTATGGAGACCCAGTACTTC. The resulting protein is CAWSPMETQYF. The chain is encoded by TRBV30 joined to TRBJ2-5; no D segment can be confidently identified. The germline V gene encodes CDR1 GTSNPN and CDR2 SVGIG (reference sequence). A distance of 6 bases separates the germline ends of V and J, which lose 2 bases and 5 bases respectively. CDR3 length: 11 amino acids, cysteine to phenylalanine. Only the CDR3 portion is preserved as DNA: 33 bases, with reading frame beginning at the first base. Where the CDR3 stops, the reference TRBV30 and TRBJ2-5 genes take over; the full variable domain is SQTIHQWPATLVQPVGSPLSLECTVEGTSNPNLYWYRQAAGRGLQLLFYSVGIGQISSEVPQNLSASRPQDRQFILSSKKLLLSDSGFYLCAWSPMETQYFGPGTRLLVL.